Following are 14 T cell receptor beta chains from one sample sequenced in a study of T cells after yellow fever vaccination. TCRdb re-analysed the 5' RACE reads in MiXCR, keeping a single row per CDR3 protein. The table lists 200,000 to 300,000 distinct CDR3 sequences, less than 7.5% of them singletons, with about 1% in the top ten. The sequencing here drew on CD4+ T cells sorted from PBMCs, taken on the day of the yellow fever booster vaccination. All receptors come from a man in his thirties or forties who received the YFV17D yellow fever vaccine.

This clonotype was recorded many times. V usage is TRBV4-3 and J usage is TRBJ2-2; D possibly corresponds to TRBD2 (5 bases). V lost 0 bases and J lost 0, with 14 bases in between. The CDR3 is 18 residues long. Germline loops: CDR1 LGHNA, CDR2 YSLEER. The CDR3 coding sequence is TGCGCCAGCAGCCAAGATCCCCACTCCGGGGCGAACACCGGGGAGCTGTTTTTT. Translating gives CASSQDPHSGANTGELFF.

This clonotype was counted many times. The genes are TRBV7-2 and TRBJ2-2; no clear D. V gave up 5 bases and J gave up 1 base, with 11 bases separating them. This CDR3 region has 15 residues. Germline V gene lookup returns CDR1 SGHTA and CDR2 FQGNSA. The CDR3 here is CASSESPLNTGELFF. The DNA of the CDR3 is TGTGCCAGCAGCGAAAGCCCTCTGAACACCGGGGAGCTGTTTTTT.

This clonotype was counted between two and nine times. The chain carries TRBV10-3 and TRBJ2-2, with unresolved D. This CDR3 spans 13 amino acids. The V end lost 9 bases, the J end lost 6 bases, and 14 bases lay between the germline ends. In germline, CDR1 is ENHRY, CDR2 SYGVKD. The CDR3 loop is CAMSPLFAGELFF. The DNA of the CDR3 is TGTGCCATGAGCCCCTTATTCGCCGGGGAGCTGTTTTTT.

The chain uses TRBV7-2 and TRBJ2-1; the D gene is possibly TRBD1 (6 bases). The CDR3 is made up of 15 amino acids. V lost 5 bases to trimming and J lost 0 bases, with 11 bases between them. In germline, CDR1 is SGHTA, CDR2 FQGNSA. CDR3 coding DNA: TGTGCCAGCAGCGCAGGGGCTAGCTCCTACAATGAGCAGTTCTTC. This codes for CASSAGASSYNEQFF.

This clonotype came up a few times. Here the CDR3 reads CASSQDGTLKRGTEAFF. DNA for the CDR3: TGCGCCAGCAGCCAAGATGGGACCCTTAAGCGCGGCACTGAAGCTTTCTTT. The chain recombines TRBV4-3 with TRBJ1-1; maybe TRBD1 (5 bases). CDR3 length equals 17 residues. The V gene lost 0 bases and the J gene lost 4 bases, with 18 bases spanning the gap. CDR1 is LGHNA and CDR2 is YSLEER in the germline V gene.

This clonotype was found a few times. This chain links TRBV18 with TRBJ2-2; TRBD2 aligns across 13 bases. Germline trimming cut 2 bases from V and 7 bases from J; bases unmatched to any gene: 4. In germline, CDR1 is KGHSH, CDR2 LQKENI. The CDR3 contains 16 residues. The CDR3 bases are TGTGCCAGCTCACCAGGACTAGCGGGAGCTGGCGGGGAGCTGTTTTTT. Translation gives CASSPGLAGAGGELFF.

This clonotype has more than one count but fewer than ten. V is TRBV7-3 and J is TRBJ1-1, with D possibly being TRBD1 (5 bases). Germline CDR1 is SGHTA and CDR2 is FQGTGA. The CDR3 has 13 amino acids. The V and J ends lost 8 bases and 4 bases respectively, with 14 bases between them. The CDR3 DNA reads TGTGCCAGCGGGGTCAGGGAAGGCACTGAAGCTTTCTTT. Its protein product is CASGVREGTEAFF.

As concerns this clonotype: Since a far larger clone is one base different, this is likely a read error. J is TRBJ2-7 and V is TRBV4-3; 8 nucleotides line up with TRBD2. Trimming took 7 bases from V and 4 from J; bases not matched to a gene: 6. Germline CDR1 LGHNA, CDR2 YSLEER. The CDR3 contains 13 residues. The CDR3 is CASNLSGSYEQYF. The CDR3 bases are TGCGCCAGCAACCTGAGCGGGAGTTACGAGCAGTACTTC.

This clonotype was detected many times. J is TRBJ2-7 and V is TRBV5-1, with D possibly TRBD2 on 5 matching bases. V was shortened by 1 base and J by 2 bases, with 10 bases between the two germline ends. The CDR3 length is 14 residues. CDR1 and CDR2 (germline): SGHRS, YFSETQ. The CDR3 region is CASSLPGTTYEQYF. The CDR3 DNA is TGCGCCAGCAGCTTGCCGGGAACCACCTACGAGCAGTACTTC.

The genes are TRBV18 and TRBJ2-7; 9 positions agree with TRBD1. Germline V CDR1 and CDR2: KGHSH, LQKENI. The V and J ends lost 0 bases and 1 base, in that order; junction bases with no gene match: 4. This CDR3 spans 16 amino acids. The CDR3 DNA follows: TGTGCCAGCTCACCACCCCTAGGACAGGGGTCCTACGAGCAGTACTTC. Translating it yields CASSPPLGQGSYEQYF.

The rearrangement links TRBV2 to TRBJ2-2, with 7 bases matching TRBD2. The germline V gene encodes CDR1 SNHLY and CDR2 FYNNEI. The V gene end was trimmed by 7 bases and the J gene end by 1 base; junction bases not matched to a gene: 9. This CDR3 comprises 16 residues. The CDR3 is CASNPLASLNTGELFF. CDR3 in DNA: TGTGCCAGCAACCCACTAGCGAGCTTGAACACCGGGGAGCTGTTTTTT.

This clonotype was seen ten or more times. The rearrangement uses TRBV4-3 and TRBJ1-4; D call uncertain. The V and J ends lost 5 bases and 11 bases respectively, with 18 bases between them. This CDR3 comprises 14 residues. CDR1 and CDR2 from the germline V gene are LGHNA and YSLEER. DNA for the CDR3: TGCGCCAGCAGCGCCCGCCCCGGGGTAGGGAAACTGTTTTTT. Translating it yields CASSARPGVGKLFF.

This clonotype has more than one count but fewer than ten. The chain combines TRBV5-5 with TRBJ1-6, with D uncertain. This CDR3 is built from 17 residues. Germline V gene data show CDR1 as SGHKS and CDR2 as YYEKEE (reference sequence). Trimming pared 1 base from V and 0 bases from J, leaving 11 bases between. The CDR3 loop reads CASSLMTASSYNSPLHF. CDR3 DNA sequence: TGTGCCAGCAGCTTGATGACGGCGAGCTCCTATAATTCACCCCTCCACTTT.

This clonotype was detected a few times. This rearrangement joins TRBV20-1 to TRBJ2-4, with D possibly TRBD2 on 5 matching bases. CDR3 length: 14 residues. Germline values: CDR1 DFQATT, CDR2 SNEGSKA (reference sequence). Trimming took off 1 base at V and 8 bases at J, with 15 bases between the two ends. The CDR3, as DNA: TGCAGTGCTAGAGTCCCCGGGGATCGCGACATTCAGTACTTC. Amino acid sequence: CSARVPGDRDIQYF.